The 18 T cell receptor beta chains in this list originate from one sample, sequenced in a study of blood T cell repertoires in COVID-19 (TCRdb year 2020). Receptor libraries were prepared by the immunoSEQ multiplex PCR assay. Sourced from immuneACCESS, this table was stored by TCRdb with only in-frame sequences that have V and J called. A share of the clones is absent; for the studies checked, an unresolved V gene accounts for under half, and the remainder has no known explanation. The sample table records a few hundred thousand clones; about 88% of these occur just once. The ten largest clonotypes hold roughly 6.7% of the sample. The material sequenced was PBMCs or T cells enriched from blood (not recorded which). These receptors all stem from a woman in her 50s who had been exposed to COVID-19.

The chain is built from TRBV14 and TRBJ1-2, with D hard to call. Germline V gene data show CDR1 as SGHDN and CDR2 as FVKESK. CDR3 length: 13 residues. Trimming removed 0 bases at V and 6 bases at J, with 8 bases between. CDR3 loop: CASSQDRRDGYTF. DNA for the CDR3: TGTGCCAGCAGCCAAGATCGGAGGGATGGCTACACCTTC.

The chain recombines TRBV2 with TRBJ2-6; weak D call: TRBD2 (6 bases). V was trimmed by 5 bases and J by 0 bases, leaving 8 bases between them. CDR3 length: 15 residues. Germline V gives CDR1 SNHLY, CDR2 FYNNEI. The CDR3 DNA follows: TGTGCCAGCAGTTCGGGGGACTCTGGGGCCAACGTCCTGACTTTC. Translated: CASSSGDSGANVLTF.

This clone has just a few counts. The V call is TRBV19, the J call TRBJ1-1; perhaps TRBD1 as D (6 bases). CDR1 LNHDA and CDR2 SQIVND come from the germline V gene (reference sequence). The ends were cut back, 5 bases at V and 5 bases at J, with 12 bases in the middle. This CDR3 spans 13 amino acids. The CDR3 sequence: CASSRTVQTEAFF. The DNA of the CDR3 is TGTGCCAGTAGTCGGACAGTCCAAACTGAAGCTTTCTTT. Complete variable domain (other parts from reference TRBV19 and TRBJ1-1): DGGITQSPKYLFRKEGQNVTLSCEQNLNHDAMYWYRQDPGQGLRLIYYSQIVNDFQKGDIAEGYSVSREKKESFPLTVTSAQKNPTAFYLCASSRTVQTEAFFGQGTRLTVV.

The DNA of the CDR3 is TGTGCCAGCAGCTCACCGTGGCGGGGGGGCACAGATACGCAGTATTTT. Residues: CASSSPWRGGTDTQYF. V and J are TRBV5-6 and TRBJ2-3; 8 nucleotides line up with TRBD2. Per the germline V gene, CDR1 is SGHDT and CDR2 is YYEEEE. CDR3 length: 16 residues. After removal of 3 bases from V and 1 base from J, the junction contained 7 bases not matched to a gene.

This chain joins TRBV5-4 and TRBJ1-1; 7 bases map to TRBD1. The CDR3 has 16 residues. Per germline, CDR1 SGHNT and CDR2 YYREEE (reference sequence). The junction had 8 bases not matched to a gene; V was cut back by 3 bases and J by 0 bases. Here the CDR3 DNA reads TGTGCCAGCAGCTCGGGACAGTCACGAATGAACACTGAAGCTTTCTTT. Translated, it gives CASSSGQSRMNTEAFF. The whole variable domain, remainder taken from reference TRBV5-4 and TRBJ1-1, is ETGVTQSPTHLIKTRGQQVTLRCSSQSGHNTVSWYQQALGQGPQFIFQYYREEENGRGNFPPRFSGLQFPNYSSELNVNALELDDSALYLCASSSGQSRMNTEAFFGQGTRLTVV.

The chain employs TRBV3-1 (or the pseudogene TRBV3-2) and TRBJ1-2; possible D gene TRBD1, 6 bases. The CDR3 is made up of 15 amino acids. The germline V and J ends were trimmed by 7 bases and 3 bases, with 18 bases remaining between them. The germline CDR1 and CDR2 sequences are LGHDT and YNNKEL (reference sequence). DNA for the CDR3: TGTGCCAGCACTCCAGGGGCCAGGATCGACTATGGCTACACCTTC. It yields the protein CASTPGARIDYGYTF.

The chain uses TRBV12-1 and TRBJ2-7; the table's D call TRBD1 went unverified against the DNA. TRBV12-1 is a listed pseudogene. The CDR3 length is 16 residues. The CDR3 spells CASSPPTTPGLGEQYF. CDR3 sequence (DNA): TGTGCCAGCAGCCCGCCCACAACCCCTGGGCTGGGCGAGCAGTACTTC.

The chain carries TRBV7-2 and TRBJ2-3; the match to TRBD2 covers 15 bases. V gave up 5 bases and J gave up 5 bases; unmatched junction bases: 11. The germline gives CDR1 SGHTA, CDR2 FQGNSA. The length of the CDR3 is 18 residues. CDR3 DNA sequence: TGTGCCAGCAGCCCCCTGGAAGGACTAGCGGGGGGGCGAGATACGCAGTATTTT. Its protein product is CASSPLEGLAGGRDTQYF.

CDR3 residues: CASSLGRGSDIQYF. CDR3 in DNA: TGTGCCAGCAGCCTCGGACGGGGGTCGGACATTCAGTACTTC. V gene TRBV11-2 combines with J gene TRBJ2-4; a weak D match, TRBD2 (6 bases). Trimming removed 5 bases at V and 8 bases at J, with 16 bases between. Germline-derived CDR1 and CDR2 are SGHAT and FQNNGV. This CDR3 comprises 14 residues.

The chain carries TRBV12-3 or TRBV12-4 and TRBJ1-1; D not resolved. Trimming took 8 bases from V and 1 from J, leaving 11 bases between them. There are 13 residues in the CDR3. CDR3 nucleotides: TGTGCCAGCCGGAGGATGGGGAACACTGAAGCTTTCTTT. It yields the protein CASRRMGNTEAFF.

This clone was observed once. The chain uses TRBV11-2 and TRBJ1-1; D unresolved. V lost 6 bases and J lost 5, with 16 bases in between. The germline V gene has CDR1 SGHAT and CDR2 FQNNGV. CDR3 length equals 14 residues. The CDR3 here is CASRPSGGFTEAFF. The CDR3 DNA follows: TGTGCCAGCAGACCCTCGGGAGGATTTACTGAAGCTTTCTTT.

The J gene is TRBJ1-1, the V gene TRBV5-6; no firm D call. V gave up 2 bases and J gave up 1 base, with 9 bases separating them. This CDR3 is 14 amino acids long. Per germline, CDR1 SGHDT and CDR2 YYEEEE. The CDR3 here is CASSFGLRNTEAFF. The CDR3 DNA follows: TGTGCCAGCAGCTTCGGACTGCGGAACACTGAAGCTTTCTTT.

This clone was seen once. The chain employs TRBV18 and TRBJ2-1; D might be TRBD1 (6 bases). Germline V CDR1 and CDR2: KGHSH, LQKENI. V lost 2 bases, J lost 0 bases, and 8 bases lay in between. The length of the CDR3 is 15 residues. The CDR3 is CASSPNRDSYNEQFF. CDR3 DNA sequence: TGTGCCAGCTCACCAAACAGGGACTCCTACAATGAGCAGTTCTTC. The full variable domain, completed using reference TRBV18 and TRBJ2-1, is NAGVMQNPRHLVRRRGQEARLRCSPMKGHSHVYWYRQLPEEGLKFMVYLQKENIIDESGMPKERFSAEFPKEGPSILRIQQVVRGDSAAYFCASSPNRDSYNEQFFGPGTRLTVL.

A few counts support this clone. The V and J genes are TRBV28 and TRBJ2-7; weak D call: TRBD2 (7 bases). Trimming shortened V by 7 bases and J by 4 bases, and 17 bases separated the two germline ends. There are 14 residues in the CDR3. Germline CDR1 is MDHEN and CDR2 is SYDVKM. CDR3 sequence reads: CASTSGGPGYEQYF. As DNA, the CDR3 is TGTGCCAGCACCTCGGGGGGCCCAGGGTACGAGCAGTACTTC.

This chain connects TRBV11-1 to TRBJ2-1; tentative D call: TRBD2 (7 bases). V gave up 6 bases and J gave up 6 bases, with 21 bases separating them. Germline V lookup: CDR1 SGHAT, CDR2 FQDESV (reference sequence). CDR3 length equals 16 residues. For the CDR3, the DNA is TGTGCCAGCAGTAAGGGGGGGCTACTTGATCCCAATGAGCAGTTCTTC. Translation gives CASSKGGLLDPNEQFF. Looking up the rest from reference TRBV11-1 and TRBJ2-1 gives the full variable domain: EAEVAQSPRYKITEKSQAVAFWCDPISGHATLYWYRQILGQGPELLVQFQDESVVDDSQLPKDRFSAERLKGVDSTLKIQPAELGDSAMYLCASSKGGLLDPNEQFFGPGTRLTVL.

The chain is built from TRBV6-1 and TRBJ1-1, with 9 nucleotides matching TRBD1. The trim removed 3 bases at V and 4 bases at J, leaving 3 bases unmatched. Germline V lookup: CDR1 MNHNS, CDR2 SASEGT. This CDR3 has 14 amino acids. The CDR3 bases are TGTGCCAGCAGTGACCGACAGGGGGGCACTGAAGCTTTCTTT. The encoded protein is CASSDRQGGTEAFF.

CDR3 bases: TGTGCCATCAGCAGGGAGGGCACTGAAGCTTTCTTT. Protein sequence: CAISREGTEAFF. V and J are TRBV10-3 and TRBJ1-1; possibly TRBD1 for D (5 bases). Trimming took 6 bases from V and 4 from J, leaving 9 bases between them. The CDR3 totals 12 residues. Germline-derived CDR1 and CDR2 are ENHRY and SYGVKD.

This rearrangement joins TRBV2 to TRBJ1-6; 8 bases line up with TRBD1. Germline trimming cut 7 bases from V and 10 bases from J; bases unmatched to any gene: 6. The V gene's germline CDR1 is SNHLY and CDR2 FYNNEI. The length of the CDR3 is 13 residues. The CDR3 coding sequence is TGTGCCAGCACCGGACAGGGATCATCACCCCTCCACTTT. Its protein product is CASTGQGSSPLHF.